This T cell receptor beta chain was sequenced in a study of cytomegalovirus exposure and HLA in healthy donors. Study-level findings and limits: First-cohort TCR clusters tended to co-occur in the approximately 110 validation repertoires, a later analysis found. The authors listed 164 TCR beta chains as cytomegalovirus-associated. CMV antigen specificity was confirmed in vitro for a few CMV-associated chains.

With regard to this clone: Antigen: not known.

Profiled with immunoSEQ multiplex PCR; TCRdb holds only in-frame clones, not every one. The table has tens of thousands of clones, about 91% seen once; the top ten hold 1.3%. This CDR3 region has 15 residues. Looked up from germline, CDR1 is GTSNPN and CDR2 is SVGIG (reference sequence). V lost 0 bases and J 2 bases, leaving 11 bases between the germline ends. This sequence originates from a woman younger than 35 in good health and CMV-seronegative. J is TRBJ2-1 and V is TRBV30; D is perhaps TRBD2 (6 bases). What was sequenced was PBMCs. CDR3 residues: CAWSVEGPAYNEQFF. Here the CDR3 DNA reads TGTGCCTGGAGTGTGGAGGGACCGGCCTACAATGAGCAGTTCTTC.